One and the same sample provided the 26 T cell receptor beta chains below, sequenced in a study of early T cells in non-severe SARS-CoV-2 infection. TCRdb re-derived calls from the 5' RACE reads in MiXCR, one entry per CDR3 protein. Here the sample spans 77,000 or so distinct CDR3 sequences, about 14% being singletons. Sequenced material: whole blood, taken at baseline. Receptor source: an adult who was a healthcare worker with PCR-confirmed SARS-CoV-2 infection or an uninfected control (not recorded which).

This clonotype was seen a handful of times. This sequence joins TRBV20-1 and TRBJ2-5; perhaps TRBD1 as D (5 bases). V lost 6 bases, J lost 5 bases, and 16 bases lay in between. The CDR3 totals 13 residues. Per the germline V gene, CDR1 is DFQATT and CDR2 is SNEGSKA (reference sequence). CDR3 amino acids: CSAGAGIGETQYF. CDR3 in DNA: TGCAGTGCCGGCGCAGGGATAGGCGAGACCCAGTACTTC.

This clonotype has a handful of counts. This chain links TRBV6-5 with TRBJ2-5, with 11 positions matching TRBD2. This CDR3 is built from 16 residues. V dropped 6 bases and J dropped 4; count of bases not matched to a gene: 10. The germline gives CDR1 MNHEY, CDR2 SVGAGI. The chain's CDR3 is CASSARLAGNPETQYF. The CDR3 nucleotides are TGTGCCAGCAGCGCCCGACTAGCGGGGAACCCAGAGACCCAGTACTTC.

The V call is TRBV2, the J call TRBJ2-2; D gene unclear. This CDR3 has 14 residues. CDR1 SNHLY and CDR2 FYNNEI come from the germline V gene. With 7 bases removed from V and 6 bases from J, the gap between germline ends came to 15 bases. CDR3 sequence reads: CASKQAFYPGELFF. In DNA form, the CDR3 reads TGTGCCAGCAAACAAGCCTTCTACCCCGGGGAGCTGTTTTTT. The whole variable domain, filled in from reference TRBV2 and TRBJ2-2, reads EPEVTQTPSHQVTQMGQEVILRCVPISNHLYFYWYRQILGQKVEFLVSFYNNEISEKSEIFDDQFSVERPDGSNFTLKIRSTKLEDSAMYFCASKQAFYPGELFFGEGSRLTVL.

Many counts were recorded for this clonotype. The rearrangement links TRBV11-2 to TRBJ2-5; D uncertain. Trimming shortened V by 4 bases and J by 7 bases, and 13 bases separated the two germline ends. This CDR3 is built from 13 residues. Germline-derived CDR1 and CDR2 are SGHAT and FQNNGV. The CDR3 sequence is CASSSDPAGTQYF. Written as DNA, the CDR3 is TGTGCCAGCAGCTCGGACCCGGCAGGGACCCAGTACTTC. Variable domain in full (rest from reference TRBV11-2 and TRBJ2-5): EAGVAQSPRYKIIEKRQSVAFWCNPISGHATLYWYQQILGQGPKLLIQFQNNGVVDDSQLPKDRFSAERLKGVDSTLKIQPAKLEDSAVYLCASSSDPAGTQYFGPGTRLLVL.

V usage is TRBV20-1 and J usage is TRBJ1-6; no definite D call. CDR3 length equals 12 residues. Trimming removed 4 bases at V and 8 bases at J, with 9 bases between. Germline-derived CDR1 and CDR2 are DFQATT and SNEGSKA (reference sequence). CDR3 residues: CSATNSYSPLHF. CDR3 DNA: TGCAGTGCTACAAACAGTTATTCACCCCTCCACTTT.

This clonotype has just a few counts. For the CDR3, the DNA is TGTGCCTGGGGTTGGGCTAGCGGCACAGATACGCAGTATTTT. Its protein product is CAWGWASGTDTQYF. The genes are TRBV30 and TRBJ2-3, with D possibly matching TRBD2 (6 bases). V lost 5 bases and J lost 1, with 13 bases in between. Germline values: CDR1 GTSNPN, CDR2 SVGIG (reference sequence). This CDR3 region has 14 residues. Complete variable domain (other parts from reference TRBV30 and TRBJ2-3): SQTIHQWPATLVQPVGSPLSLECTVEGTSNPNLYWYRQAAGRGLQLLFYSVGIGQISSEVPQNLSASRPQDRQFILSSKKLLLSDSGFYLCAWGWASGTDTQYFGPGTRLTVL.

This clonotype was detected many times. The gene calls are TRBV12-3 or TRBV12-4 and TRBJ2-5, with 10 bases matching TRBD2. V trimming: 5 bases; J trimming: 5 bases; junction bases outside the gene matches: 8. The CDR3 contains 15 residues. Written as DNA, the CDR3 is TGTGCCAGCAGTCCCCGGACTAGCGGTGGGGAGACCCAGTACTTC. The encoded protein is CASSPRTSGGETQYF.

This clonotype occurred a few times. V is TRBV6-1 and J is TRBJ2-3, with D possibly matching TRBD1 (6 bases). Germline loops: CDR1 MNHNS, CDR2 SASEGT. The CDR3 totals 18 residues. Trimming shortened V by 8 bases and J by 1 base, and 25 bases separated the two germline ends. Here the CDR3 DNA reads TGTGCCAGCTCCCATCCGATGACGTACAGGGTGGGCACAGATACGCAGTATTTT. Its protein is CASSHPMTYRVGTDTQYF.

This clonotype was counted many times. The chain links TRBV2 to TRBJ1-4; 7 positions agree with TRBD1. Germline-derived CDR1 and CDR2 are SNHLY and FYNNEI. CDR3 length equals 15 residues. Unmatched junction bases numbered 8, after V lost 3 bases and J lost 7 bases. CDR3 loop: CASSEARGRGEKLFF. CDR3 nucleotides: TGTGCCAGCAGTGAGGCGAGGGGGCGCGGTGAAAAACTGTTTTTT.

The table lists this clonotype with many counts. The J gene is TRBJ2-3, the V gene TRBV20-1; 8 positions match TRBD2. Per germline, CDR1 DFQATT and CDR2 SNEGSKA (reference sequence). The CDR3 covers 15 residues. The J segment lost 3 bases and the V segment lost 5 bases, leaving 10 bases of the junction unmatched. The CDR3 coding sequence is TGCAGTGCTCCCTCAGCGGGAGAAAGGACAGATACGCAGTATTTT. Translation: CSAPSAGERTDTQYF.

This sequence joins TRBV28 and TRBJ2-2; D is uncertain. Germline CDR1 and CDR2: MDHEN and SYDVKM. There are 16 residues in the CDR3. V was pared by 6 bases and J by 4 bases, with 18 bases between. The DNA for the CDR3 is TGTGCCAGCAGCTCCCGTGGTAGTTTACGCACCGGGGAGCTGTTTTTT. It is translated as CASSSRGSLRTGELFF.

In its sample, this clonotype was seen a few times. The chain links TRBV28 to TRBJ2-7; a possible D gene is TRBD1 (6 bases). This CDR3 comprises 12 residues. V lost 5 bases to trimming and J lost 13 bases, with 18 bases between them. Germline assignment: CDR1 MDHEN and CDR2 SYDVKM. The CDR3 nucleotides are TGTGCCAGCAGTCTTCTCCGGGACACCACTTACTTC. Protein sequence: CASSLLRDTTYF.

A few counts support this clonotype. The chain has TRBV4-1 and TRBJ1-1; D gene uncertain. This CDR3 contains 13 residues. V lost 4 bases to trimming and J lost 4 bases, with 10 bases between them. Germline lookup yields CDR1 MGHRA and CDR2 YSYEKL. CDR3 sequence reads: CASSRRGTTEAFF. The CDR3, as DNA: TGCGCCAGCAGCCGTCGGGGAACCACTGAAGCTTTCTTT.

In DNA form, the CDR3 reads TGTGCCAGCAGCTCCCGAGGGACTTCCTACGAGCAGTACTTC. Translating it yields CASSSRGTSYEQYF. The chain has TRBV7-6 and TRBJ2-7; weak D call: TRBD2 (6 bases). Trimming cost V 4 bases and J 1 base, with 11 bases left between them. CDR3 length: 14 residues. Germline V CDR1 and CDR2: SGHVS, FNYEAQ.

This clonotype was recorded at least ten times. The V and J genes are TRBV13 and TRBJ1-1, with D unresolved. Germline CDR1 reads PRHDT; CDR2 reads FYEKMQ (reference sequence). The CDR3 runs 16 residues. V gave up 3 bases and J gave up 0 bases, with 14 bases separating them. The CDR3: CASSFIGRSMNTEAFF. The CDR3, as DNA: TGTGCCAGCAGCTTCATAGGCAGATCGATGAACACTGAAGCTTTCTTT.

In this sample, this clonotype turned up a few times. The chain combines TRBV20-1 with TRBJ1-2; 7 positions agree with TRBD1. The CDR3 runs to 14 residues. V shed 5 bases and J 4 bases; nucleotides not matched to a gene: 10. Germline V CDR1 and CDR2: DFQATT, SNEGSKA (reference sequence). The CDR3 protein is CSARKGADLYGYTF. CDR3 nucleotide sequence: TGCAGTGCTCGGAAGGGGGCAGATCTCTATGGCTACACCTTC.

This clonotype was counted many times. The chain is built from TRBV28 and TRBJ2-7; no reliable D call. Germline CDR1 is MDHEN and CDR2 is SYDVKM. V lost 3 bases and J 4 bases, leaving 16 bases between the germline ends. This CDR3 spans 15 amino acids. The CDR3 sequence is CASSFLDGSRYEQYF. The CDR3 DNA is TGTGCCAGCAGTTTTCTTGACGGTAGCAGGTACGAGCAGTACTTC.

The rearrangement joins TRBV28 to TRBJ2-3; no definite D call. Germline CDR1 reads MDHEN; CDR2 reads SYDVKM. V lost 3 bases to trimming and J lost 4 bases, with 8 bases between them. The CDR3 has 13 residues. The CDR3 DNA follows: TGTGCCAGCAGTTTGACTTCGGCAGATACGCAGTATTTT. Protein product: CASSLTSADTQYF.

The chain joins TRBV10-1 to TRBJ2-3, with D perhaps TRBD2 (5 bases). Germline CDR1 is WNHNN and CDR2 is SYGVQD (reference sequence). The CDR3 extends over 13 amino acids. Trimming removed 7 bases from V and 2 bases from J, with 10 bases in between. CDR3 region: CASKFGDTDTQYF. In nucleotides, the CDR3 is TGCGCCAGCAAATTCGGGGACACAGATACGCAGTATTTT.

The genes are TRBV7-9 and TRBJ2-7; D gene unclear. CDR3 length: 14 residues. From germline, CDR1 is SEHNR and CDR2 FQNEAQ (reference sequence). V shed 1 base and J shed 0 bases, with 7 bases lying between them. CDR3 residues: CASSLGRSSYEQYF. In DNA, the CDR3 is TGTGCCAGCAGCTTAGGACGGAGCTCCTACGAGCAGTACTTC.

V is TRBV30 and J is TRBJ2-3; D gene ambiguous. The CDR3 totals 14 residues. The germline V and J ends were trimmed by 0 bases and 5 bases, with 12 bases remaining between them. The germline gives CDR1 GTSNPN, CDR2 SVGIG (reference sequence). The CDR3 coding sequence is TGTGCCTGGAGTGTTGCCAGGTGGATAGATACGCAGTATTTT. This gives the protein CAWSVARWIDTQYF.

The table lists this clonotype with many counts. The V call is TRBV10-2, the J call TRBJ1-1; D call uncertain. V lost 2 bases to trimming and J lost 6 bases, with 13 bases between them. CDR3 length: 14 residues. The germline CDR1 and CDR2 sequences are WSHSY and SAAADI. CDR3 loop: CASSEAGIGAEAFF. CDR3 nucleotides: TGCGCCAGCAGTGAGGCGGGGATCGGCGCTGAAGCTTTCTTT.

V and J are TRBV21-1 and TRBJ1-1. TRBV21-1 is reported as a pseudogene. The CDR3 extends over 11 amino acids. The CDR3 sequence is CASLHRKGAFF. CDR3 nucleotides: TGTGCCAGCCTACATCGCAAAGGGGCTTTCTTT.

The chain has TRBV9 and TRBJ2-3; the D gene is possibly TRBD2 (6 bases). Germline CDR1 reads SGDLS; CDR2 reads YYNGEE. Trimming shortened V by 3 bases and J by 4 bases, and 9 bases separated the two germline ends. The CDR3 runs to 13 residues. For the CDR3, the DNA is TGTGCCAGCAGCGGGACGGGAGCAGATACGCAGTATTTT. It specifies CASSGTGADTQYF.

This clonotype was found a few times. The chain is built from TRBV6-5 and TRBJ2-3; either TRBD1 or TRBD2 may supply D (5 bases each). Between the trimmed V and J ends, which lost 2 bases and 2 bases, there was a span of 8 bases. This CDR3 region has 14 residues. Germline loops: CDR1 MNHEY, CDR2 SVGAGI. This CDR3 is CASSYRGVTDTQYF. The CDR3, as DNA: TGTGCCAGCAGTTACCGAGGGGTCACAGATACGCAGTATTTT.

The rearrangement uses TRBV12-3 or TRBV12-4 and TRBJ2-7; 9 bases match TRBD2. CDR3 length: 14 residues. V shed 4 bases, J shed 2 bases, and the junction held 3 bases outside the gene matches. The CDR3 bases are TGTGCCAGCAGTTCAGCGGGAGGACCCTACGAGCAGTACTTC. Its translation: CASSSAGGPYEQYF.